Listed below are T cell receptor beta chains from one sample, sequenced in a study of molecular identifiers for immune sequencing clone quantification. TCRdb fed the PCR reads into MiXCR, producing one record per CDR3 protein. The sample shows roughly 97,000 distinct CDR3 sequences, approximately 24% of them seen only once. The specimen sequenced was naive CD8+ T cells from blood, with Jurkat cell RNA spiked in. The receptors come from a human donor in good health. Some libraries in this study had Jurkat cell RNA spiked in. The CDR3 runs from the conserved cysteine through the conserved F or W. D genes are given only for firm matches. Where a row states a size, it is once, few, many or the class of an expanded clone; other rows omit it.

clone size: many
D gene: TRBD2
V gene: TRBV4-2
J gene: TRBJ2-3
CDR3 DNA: TGTGCCAGCAGGGAAACCTCTAGCGGGAGTACAGATACGCAGTATTTT
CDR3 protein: CASRETSSGSTDTQYF

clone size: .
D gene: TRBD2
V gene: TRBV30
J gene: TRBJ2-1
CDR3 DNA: TGTGCCTGGAGGATACTAGCGGTACCCTACAATGAGCAGTTCTTC
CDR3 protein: CAWRILAVPYNEQFF

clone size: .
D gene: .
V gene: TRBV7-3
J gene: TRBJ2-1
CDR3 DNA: TGTGCCAGCAGCTTCGACAGAAGCTCCTACAATGAGCAGTTCTTC
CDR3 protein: CASSFDRSSYNEQFF

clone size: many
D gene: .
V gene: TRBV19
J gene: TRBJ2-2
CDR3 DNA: TGTGCCAGTAGTGTGTGGACAGCCAACACCGGGGAGCTGTTTTTT
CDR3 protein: CASSVWTANTGELFF

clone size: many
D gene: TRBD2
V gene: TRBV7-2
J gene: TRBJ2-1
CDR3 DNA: TGTGCCAGCAGCGCTGTAGCGGGAGTTGGCAATGAGCAGTTCTTC
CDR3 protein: CASSAVAGVGNEQFF

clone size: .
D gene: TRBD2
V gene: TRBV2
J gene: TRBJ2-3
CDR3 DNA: TGTGCCAGCAGCTCGGGACTAGCGGGACTCACAGATACGCACTATTTT
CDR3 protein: CASSSGLAGLTDTHYF

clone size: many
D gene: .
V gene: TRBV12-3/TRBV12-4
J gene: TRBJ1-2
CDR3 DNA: TGTGCCAGCAGTGGCGTTGGAGGATTGGAGGTCTATGGCTACACCTTC
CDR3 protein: CASSGVGGLEVYGYTF

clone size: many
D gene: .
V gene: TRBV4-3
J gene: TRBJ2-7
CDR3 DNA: TGCGCCAGCAGCCCAGGTAGAGGGGGGGGCTACGAGCAGTACTTC
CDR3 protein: CASSPGRGGGYEQYF

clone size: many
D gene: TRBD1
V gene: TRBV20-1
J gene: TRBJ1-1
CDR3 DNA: TGCAGTGCTAGAGATTCTACGGGACAGACGATTCCGAACACTGAAGCTTTCTTT
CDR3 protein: CSARDSTGQTIPNTEAFF

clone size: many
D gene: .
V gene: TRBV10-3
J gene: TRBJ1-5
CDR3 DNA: TGTGCCATCAGTGAAGGTGGGGGATTGCAGCCCCAGCATTTT
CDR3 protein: CAISEGGGLQPQHF

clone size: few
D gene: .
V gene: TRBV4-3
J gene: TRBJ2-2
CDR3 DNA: TGCGCCAGCAGCCAGGACCGGGACCGCCACCGGGAGCTGTTTTTT
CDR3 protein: CASSQDRDRHRELFF

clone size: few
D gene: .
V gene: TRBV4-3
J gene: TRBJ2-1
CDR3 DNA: TGCGCCAGCAGCCAAGATCAGGTGACCTACAATGAGCAGTTCTTC
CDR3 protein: CASSQDQVTYNEQFF

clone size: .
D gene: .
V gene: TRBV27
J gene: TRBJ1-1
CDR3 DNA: TGTGCCAGCGGTTCTTTAGGCTCTGAGGCTTTCTTT
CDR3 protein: CASGSLGSEAFF

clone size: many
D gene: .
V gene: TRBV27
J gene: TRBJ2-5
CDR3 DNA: TGTGCCAGCAGTTTGTTACAGGGAGAGACCCAGTACTTC
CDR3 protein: CASSLLQGETQYF

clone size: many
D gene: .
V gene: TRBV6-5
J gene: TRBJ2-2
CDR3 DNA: TGTGCCAGCAGTTACTCGCTTAACGGGAACACCGGGGAGCTGTTTTTT
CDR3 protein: CASSYSLNGNTGELFF

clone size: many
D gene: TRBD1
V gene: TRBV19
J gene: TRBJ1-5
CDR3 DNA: TGTGCCAGCCTCACAGGGGGAAGGGGCAATCAGCCCCAGCATTTT
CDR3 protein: CASLTGGRGNQPQHF

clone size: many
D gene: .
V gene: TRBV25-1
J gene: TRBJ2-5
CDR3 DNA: TGTGCCAGCAGTGAACTCCTCGACAGGATTGAGACCCAGTACTTC
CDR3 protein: CASSELLDRIETQYF

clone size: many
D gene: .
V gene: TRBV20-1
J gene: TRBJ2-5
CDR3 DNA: TGCAGTGCTAGCGGCCCTTGGGGAGAGACCCAGTACTTC
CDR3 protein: CSASGPWGETQYF

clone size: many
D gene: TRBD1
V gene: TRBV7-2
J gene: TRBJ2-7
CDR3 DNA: TGTGCCAGCAGCTTAGTTTACAGGGGTGATTACGAGCAGTACTTC
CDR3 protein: CASSLVYRGDYEQYF

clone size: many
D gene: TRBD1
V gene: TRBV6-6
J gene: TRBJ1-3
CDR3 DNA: TGTGCCAGCAGTTACTTGGCAGGGGGTGGAAACACCATATATTTT
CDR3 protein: CASSYLAGGGNTIYF

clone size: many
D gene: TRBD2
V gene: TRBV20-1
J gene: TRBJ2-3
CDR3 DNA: TGCAGTGCTACAACTAGCGGGAGGGCTGATACGCAGTATTTT
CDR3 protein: CSATTSGRADTQYF

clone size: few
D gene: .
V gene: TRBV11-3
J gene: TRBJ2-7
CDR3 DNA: TGTGCCAGCAGCTCCGACGGGTACGAGCAGTACTTC
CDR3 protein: CASSSDGYEQYF

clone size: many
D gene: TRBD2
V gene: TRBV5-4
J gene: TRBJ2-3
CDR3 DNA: TGTGCCAGCAGCCCGACTAGCGGGCAAGTAGATACGCAGTATTTT
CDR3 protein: CASSPTSGQVDTQYF

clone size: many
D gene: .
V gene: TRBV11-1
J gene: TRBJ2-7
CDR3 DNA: TGTGCCAGCAGCGGCAGCGGGTACGAGCAGTACTTC
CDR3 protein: CASSGSGYEQYF

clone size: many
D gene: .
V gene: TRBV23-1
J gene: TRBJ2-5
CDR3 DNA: TGCGCCAGCAGTCAATCGTGGACCCAGTACTTC
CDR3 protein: CASSQSWTQYF

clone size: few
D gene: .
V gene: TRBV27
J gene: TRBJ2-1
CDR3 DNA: TGTGCCAGCAAGTGGGGAAGCTGGGCCGCTGAGCAGTTCTTC
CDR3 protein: CASKWGSWAAEQFF

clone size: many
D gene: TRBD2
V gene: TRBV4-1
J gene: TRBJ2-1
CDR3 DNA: TGCGCCAGCAGCCCCGTAAGGACTAGCATATACAATGAGCAGTTCTTC
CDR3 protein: CASSPVRTSIYNEQFF

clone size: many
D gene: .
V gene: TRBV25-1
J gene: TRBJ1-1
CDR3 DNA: TGTGCCAGCAGTGATCCCCTTACTGAAGCTTTCTTT
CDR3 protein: CASSDPLTEAFF

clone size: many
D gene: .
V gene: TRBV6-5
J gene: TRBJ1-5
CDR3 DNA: TGTGCCAGCAGATTAACTAGCAATCAGCCCCAGCATTTT
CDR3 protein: CASRLTSNQPQHF

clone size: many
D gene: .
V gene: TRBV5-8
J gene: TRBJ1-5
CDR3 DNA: TGTGCCAGCAGCTTGCGCCCCGTTCCCAATCAGCCCCAGCATTTT
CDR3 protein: CASSLRPVPNQPQHF

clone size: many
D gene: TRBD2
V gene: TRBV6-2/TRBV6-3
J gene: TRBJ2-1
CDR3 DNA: TGTGCCAGCAGTTACTCCGGGGGGATCGATGAGCAGTTCTTC
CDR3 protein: CASSYSGGIDEQFF

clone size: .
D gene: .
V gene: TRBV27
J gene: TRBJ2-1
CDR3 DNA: TGTGCCAGCAGTTTATCGTCTATGGATGTTGAGCAGCTCTTC
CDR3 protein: CASSLSSMDVEQLF

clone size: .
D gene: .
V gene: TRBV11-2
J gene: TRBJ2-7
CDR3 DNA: TGTGCCAGCCGCTTCCCGGGGCCTGCCTACGAGCAGTACTTC
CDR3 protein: CASRFPGPAYEQYF

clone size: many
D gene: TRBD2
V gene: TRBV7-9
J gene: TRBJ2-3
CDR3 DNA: TGTGCCAGCAGCCCTAGGACTAGCGGGGGGGCGGCGCAGTATTTT
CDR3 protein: CASSPRTSGGAAQYF

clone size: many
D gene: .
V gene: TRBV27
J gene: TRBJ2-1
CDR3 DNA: TGTGCCAGCAGTTCCTCCCGGGATTCCTACAATGAGCAGTTCTTC
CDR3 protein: CASSSSRDSYNEQFF

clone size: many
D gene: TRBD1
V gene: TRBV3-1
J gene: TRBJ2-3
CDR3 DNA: TGTGCCAGCAGCCAAGGGACAGGGGTCCGCACAGATACGCAGTATTTT
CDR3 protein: CASSQGTGVRTDTQYF

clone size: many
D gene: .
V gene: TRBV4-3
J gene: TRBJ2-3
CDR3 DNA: TGCGCCAGCAGCCGGGGGATTGTCGGAGATACGCAGTATTTT
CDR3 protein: CASSRGIVGDTQYF